This T cell receptor (beta chain) was sequenced in a study of cytomegalovirus exposure and HLA in healthy donors. Study information: In a later analysis, it was reported that the roughly 120 validation repertoires had been produced on the same platform as the 690 or so repertoires belonging to the first cohort.

Libraries were prepared by immunoSEQ multiplex PCR; TCRdb keeps only in-frame clonotypes and omits some of them. This table holds roughly 280,000 clones, 65% to 90% found once. As for this clone: Its antigen is undetermined.

CDR1 is SGHVS and CDR2 is FQNEAQ in the germline V gene. The CDR3 is 13 residues long. V gave up 5 bases and J gave up 5 bases, with 9 bases separating them. Study observations and caveats: The study labeled 180 or so TCR beta chains cytomegalovirus-associated. Reported results showed that the classifier diagnosed cytomegalovirus status with high specificity and sensitivity.

The donors were members of the validation cohort, which comprised 120 subjects and was separate from the first cohort of 666 subjects. The V and J genes are TRBV7-8 and TRBJ2-2; no clear D. Sequencing was carried out using PBMCs. The source is a woman aged 18-29 years in good health and CMV-seronegative. Here the CDR3 DNA reads TGTGCCAGCAGCCCGAGATTGACCGGGGAGCTGTTTTTT. It is translated as CASSPRLTGELFF.